This is a list of T cell receptor beta chains from one sample in a study of blood T cell repertoires in COVID-19. TCRdb keeps only in-frame clones here, not all; method: immunoSEQ multiplex PCR. Of fewer than 250,000 clones in the sample, just under 85% are singletons; the top ten hold less than 4.5%. Sequenced material: peripheral blood. The source of these receptors is a middle-aged man with acute or convalescent COVID-19. The CDR3 runs from the conserved cysteine through the conserved F or W. A D gene is named only where the DNA matches it firmly. Expanded clones are given a class, and other clones once, few, many or no size at all.

J	size	V	D	DNA	CDR3
TRBJ1-1	.	TRBV24-1	.	TGTGCCTCGCGGGCGGGGCCGAACACTGAAGCTTTCTTT	CASRAGPNTEAFF
TRBJ2-3	.	TRBV9	TRBD2	TGTGCCAGCAGCGTAAGCCTAGCGGAAAGCACAGATACGCAGTATTTT	CASSVSLAESTDTQYF
TRBJ1-1	once	TRBV5-5	.	TGTGCCAGCAGCTTGGCAGGGGACACTGAAGCTTTCTTT	CASSLAGDTEAFF
TRBJ2-7	.	TRBV6-5	.	TGTGCCAGCAGTTACAACAAGTACTACGAGCAGTACTTC	CASSYNKYYEQYF
TRBJ1-6	.	TRBV5-1	.	TGCGCCAGCAGCTTGGGGCAGCGGGGTTCACCCCTCCACTTT	CASSLGQRGSPLHF
TRBJ2-2	.	TRBV30	.	TGTGCCTGCCCTTCCGGGGGTGGCGGGGAGCTGTTTTTT	CACPSGGGGELFF
TRBJ2-2	.	TRBV11-3	TRBD1	TGTGCCAGCAGCTCCTCCGGGACAGGCAACACCGGGGAGCTGTTTTTT	CASSSSGTGNTGELFF
TRBJ2-3	.	TRBV30	TRBD2	TGTGCCGGGAATGCGGGGGGCGGGGATACGCAGTATTTT	CAGNAGGGDTQYF
TRBJ2-3	.	TRBV2	.	TGTGCCAGCAAGCGGAGGGCCGGTAGCGCAGATACGCAGTATTTT	CASKRRAGSADTQYF
TRBJ2-4	many	TRBV4-1	.	TGCGCCAGCAGCCAGCAGACAGGAGAAAACATTCAGTACTTC	CASSQQTGENIQYF
TRBJ2-7	.	TRBV5-1	TRBD1	TGCGCCAGCAGCTTCACGGGACAGGGGTCTTACGAGCAGTACTTC	CASSFTGQGSYEQYF
TRBJ2-1	.	TRBV2	.	TGTGCCAGCAGTGTAAGCCCCTACAATGAGCAGTTCTTC	CASSVSPYNEQFF
TRBJ1-1	.	TRBV4-1	.	TGCGCCAGGGCAGTCATGAACACTGAAGCTTTCTTT	CARAVMNTEAFF
TRBJ1-2	once	TRBV9	.	TGTGCCAGCAGCGGTCAGTATGGCTACACCTTC	CASSGQYGYTF
TRBJ1-2	.	TRBV4-2	.	TGTGCCAGCAGCCAAGGGGGACATAACTATGGCTACACCTTC	CASSQGGHNYGYTF
TRBJ1-2	.	TRBV19	.	TGTGCCAGTAGTATGCAGGGTTTTGGCTACACCTTC	CASSMQGFGYTF
TRBJ2-7	.	TRBV24-1	.	TGTGCCACCAGTGACCCGGGACAAATCGAGCAGTACTTC	CATSDPGQIEQYF
TRBJ2-3	once	TRBV5-1	TRBD2	TGCGCCAGCAGCCCAACGGATAGGACTAGTAGTACGCAGTATTTT	CASSPTDRTSSTQYF
TRBJ1-2	few	TRBV12-3/TRBV12-4	.	TGTGCCAGCAGTACCGGCTATGGCTACACCTTC	CASSTGYGYTF
TRBJ2-1	.	TRBV9	.	TGTGCCAGCAGCGAAAAACAAAGGGGTGCCTACAACAATGAGCAGTTCTTC	CASSEKQRGAYNNEQFF
TRBJ2-7	once	TRBV4-1	TRBD2	TGCGCCAGCAGCCAAGAGGGACTAGGCTACGAGCAGTACTTC	CASSQEGLGYEQYF
TRBJ2-7	once	TRBV6-5	.	TGTGCCAGCAGTTACGAGTCGGGGACTCTAGGCGAGCAGTACTTC	CASSYESGTLGEQYF
TRBJ2-2	.	TRBV5-8	TRBD2	TGTGCCAGCAGCTCAGGAGCTAGCGGGGGGTCAGTCCAGGAGCTGTTTTTT	CASSSGASGGSVQELFF
TRBJ2-7	.	TRBV6-5	.	TGTGCCAGCAGTTACTCCCAGGGGACATTCGGCTACGAGCAGTACTTC	CASSYSQGTFGYEQYF
TRBJ2-7	.	TRBV24-1	TRBD1	TGTGCCACCAGCCCGGGACAGGGGGCTGAAGAGCAGTACTTC	CATSPGQGAEEQYF
TRBJ1-2	.	TRBV20-1	.	TGCAGTGCTAGTCTCCCAGGGGTTGGCTACACCTTC	CSASLPGVGYTF
TRBJ2-1	.	TRBV11-3	TRBD2	TGTGCCAGCAGTGACGGTAGCGGGGAGCAGTTCTTC	CASSDGSGEQFF